The subject of this entry is one T cell receptor (beta chain). The data stem from a study of blood T cell repertoires in COVID-19. Sequenced by immunoSEQ multiplex PCR; TCRdb stores in-frame clones only, minus some. The data contain 260,000 or so clones, approximately 84% of them seen just once; the ten biggest clones take up around 7.8%. The clonotype was recovered from a human donor in a cohort sampled during active COVID-19. Sequenced: peripheral blood.

The CDR3 coding sequence is TGTGCCAGCAGCCCCCCTAGGGGGACAGAGACCCAGTACTTC. Residues: CASSPPRGTETQYF. The chain carries TRBV11-2 and TRBJ2-5; a possible D gene is TRBD1 (6 bases). This CDR3 is built from 14 residues. Trimming pared 5 bases from V and 4 bases from J, leaving 14 bases between. CDR1 is SGHAT, CDR2 FQNNGV, per germline.